The 5 T cell receptor beta chains in this list originate from one sample, sequenced in a study of shared clonotypes between healthy human individuals. TCRdb's copy holds only in-frame clones and misses some; the assay was immunoSEQ multiplex PCR. The sample consists of approximately 1.1 million clones, around 78% of them appearing once. Specimen: memory CD4+ T cells from PBMCs. Subset of the sample: CD45RA-negative fraction. These receptors were obtained from a man aged 18 to 35 in good health. Some clones in this sample may be carry-over from other donors' samples.

This clone was seen a few times. The genes are TRBV28 and TRBJ1-2; possible D gene TRBD1, 6 bases. Trimming left V 2 bases short and J 7 bases short, with 14 bases between. Germline V gene sequence: CDR1 MDHEN, CDR2 SYDVKM. There are 14 residues in the CDR3. Here the CDR3 DNA reads TGTGCCAGCAGTTTACCGACCATGGGGGCTGGCTACACCTTC. Translation: CASSLPTMGAGYTF.

The CDR3 loop reads CASSTGTSVQTQYF. CDR3 bases: TGTGCCAGCAGCACCGGGACTAGCGTACAGACCCAGTACTTC. The gene calls are TRBV5-5 and TRBJ2-5; 10 positions match TRBD2. Germline V CDR1 and CDR2: SGHKS, YYEKEE (reference sequence). After removal of 4 bases from V and 6 bases from J, the junction contained 6 bases not matched to a gene. The CDR3 totals 14 residues.

Note on this clone: Other DNA sequences in this specimen translate into the identical CDR3. The chain recombines TRBV7-2 with TRBJ2-3, with D uncertain. V was shortened by 1 base and J by 2 bases, with 7 bases between the two germline ends. The length of the CDR3 is 14 residues. Germline lookup yields CDR1 SGHTA and CDR2 FQGNSA. CDR3 DNA sequence: TGTGCCAGCAGCTTAGGACCTCACACAGATACGCAGTATTTT. Translated: CASSLGPHTDTQYF. The full variable domain, in which reference TRBV7-2 and TRBJ2-3 provide the parts outside the CDR3, is GAGVSQSPSNKVTEKGKDVELRCDPISGHTALYWYRQSLGQGLEFLIYFQGNSAPDKSGLPSDRFSAERTGGSVSTLTIQRTQQEDSAVYLCASSLGPHTDTQYFGPGTRLTVL.

The chain employs TRBV5-1 and TRBJ2-3, with 8 bases fitting TRBD1. There are 16 residues in the CDR3. V was pared by 2 bases and J by 5 bases, with 10 bases of the junction left unmatched. Germline assignment: CDR1 SGHRS and CDR2 YFSETQ. As DNA, the CDR3 is TGCGCCAGCAGCTTAGAGCTCACAGGGGGTGGAGATACGCAGTATTTT. It translates to CASSLELTGGGDTQYF. Filled out from reference TRBV5-1 and TRBJ2-3, the complete variable domain reads KAGVTQTPRYLIKTRGQQVTLSCSPISGHRSVSWYQQTPGQGLQFLFEYFSETQRNKGNFPGRFSGRQFSNSRSEMNVSTLELGDSALYLCASSLELTGGGDTQYFGPGTRLTVL.

V gene TRBV6-5 combines with J gene TRBJ1-1, with 7 bases aligning to TRBD1. From germline, CDR1 is MNHEY and CDR2 SVGAGI. The CDR3 spans 14 residues. After removal of 8 bases from V and 0 bases from J, the junction contained 6 bases not matched to a gene. CDR3: CASGRGQMNTEAFF. In DNA, the CDR3 is TGTGCCAGCGGTAGGGGACAGATGAACACTGAAGCTTTCTTT.